This T cell receptor beta chain stems from a study of blood T cells in healthy people across ages. Study-wide results and limits: Samples with more naive T cells showed higher observed beta diversity. The unknown donor CMV status may have confounded expanded clonotype changes.

For the second PCR, which ran for roughly 7 to 11 cycles, a sample-barcoded 5' primer and a J-beta primer mix were used. TCRdb passed the 5' RACE reads through MiXCR, listing each CDR3 protein once. Of some 900,000 distinct CDR3 sequences in the sample, about 48% were seen once. This clonotype was seen a handful of times. Its target is unknown. Germline values: CDR1 SGHNT, CDR2 YENEEA. V lost 6 bases and J lost 0, with 9 bases in between. This CDR3 region has 13 residues. Every sample yielded at least 6.5 million isolated PBMCs. Each sample provided at least 5 micrograms of extracted total RNA. This sequence was found in a young man in good health. The V gene is TRBV11-3, the J gene TRBJ2-7, with D uncertain. Sample: blood. In DNA, the CDR3 is TGTGCCAGCAGGGTCAGTGACTCCTACGAGCAGTACTTC. Translated, it gives CASRVSDSYEQYF.